These 30 T cell receptor beta chains were sequenced from one sample in a study of graft-versus-host responses after intestinal transplantation (dated by TCRdb to the early 2020s). The library was built by means of the immunoSEQ multiplex PCR assay. The immuneACCESS repertoire file appears here via TCRdb, limited to in-frame rearrangements. These files lack a portion of the clones; in checked studies, under half of the deficit traces to unresolved V genes, and the cause of the others is not known. The table for this sample lists 98,000 or so clones; more than 70% of them were counted only once. Around 1.4% of the sample goes to the ten largest clones. The input for sequencing was PBMCs, taken 255 days after intestinal transplant. The receptors shown here come from a human patient who received an intestinal transplant, so some T cells may come from the graft donor.

On this clone: The junction departs from germline at one end; a sequencing error may be responsible. The same CDR3 also results from other DNA sequences found in this sample. The rearrangement joins TRBV7-7 to TRBJ2-3, with D possibly matching TRBD2 (6 bases). The V gene's germline CDR1 is SSHAT and CDR2 FNYEAQ (reference sequence). The CDR3 extends over 16 amino acids. CDR3 residues: CASSLGRGASTDTQYF. In nucleotides, the CDR3 is TGTGCTAGCAGCTTAGGGCGCGGGGCTAGCACAGATACGCAGTATTTT.

The chain links TRBV11-2 to TRBJ2-1; TRBD1 matches 11 bases. Per the germline V gene, CDR1 is SGHAT and CDR2 is FQNNGV. J was trimmed by 15 bases and V by 2 bases; bases with no gene match: 6. This CDR3 is built from 13 residues. The CDR3 reads CASSLSPGTGGFF. For the CDR3, the DNA is TGTGCCAGCAGCTTATCCCCCGGGACAGGGGGGTTCTTC.

Remarks on this clone: Additional DNA sequences in this sample encode the identical CDR3. J is TRBJ1-2 and V is TRBV5-1; D not resolved. The ends were cut back, 4 bases at V and 7 bases at J, with 17 bases in the middle. The CDR3 consists of 14 residues. Germline V lookup: CDR1 SGHRS, CDR2 YFSETQ. The CDR3 loop is CASSPHGGGGGYTF. The CDR3 DNA reads TGCGCCAGCAGCCCCCACGGAGGAGGCGGTGGCTACACCTTC.

As regards this clone: The sample carries other DNA sequences with the same CDR3. This rearrangement joins TRBV18 to TRBJ1-2; D is unresolved. Germline values: CDR1 KGHSH, CDR2 LQKENI. V gave up 2 bases and J gave up 4 bases, with 8 bases separating them. The CDR3 is made up of 13 amino acids. CDR3 nucleotide sequence: TGTGCCAGCTCACCAACGGGTATCTATGGCTACACCTTC. Its protein product is CASSPTGIYGYTF. The whole variable domain, remainder taken from reference TRBV18 and TRBJ1-2, is NAGVMQNPRHLVRRRGQEARLRCSPMKGHSHVYWYRQLPEEGLKFMVYLQKENIIDESGMPKERFSAEFPKEGPSILRIQQVVRGDSAAYFCASSPTGIYGYTFGSGTRLTVV.

The CDR3 here is CASSLGTANQPQHF. In DNA, the CDR3 is TGCGCCAGCAGCTTGGGGACAGCTAATCAGCCCCAGCATTTT. The rearrangement links TRBV5-1 to TRBJ1-5; possibly TRBD1 for D (6 bases). V lost 0 bases and J lost 4, with 8 bases in between. The CDR3 is 14 residues long. CDR1 and CDR2 from the germline V gene are SGHRS and YFSETQ.

The chain carries TRBV7-8 and TRBJ2-7, with 9 bases lining up with TRBD1. J gave up 7 bases and V 2 bases, and 3 bases lay outside the gene matches. From germline, CDR1 is SGHVS and CDR2 FQNEAQ. There are 13 residues in the CDR3. CDR3: CASSLPGTGEQYF. The CDR3 DNA follows: TGTGCCAGCAGCTTACCAGGGACAGGGGAGCAGTACTTC.

This chain connects TRBV4-2 to TRBJ1-5; D unclear. Germline assignment: CDR1 LGHNA and CDR2 YNFKEQ. This CDR3 has 16 amino acids. The germline V and J ends were trimmed by 0 bases and 3 bases, with 12 bases remaining between them. In nucleotides, the CDR3 is TGTGCCAGCAGCCAAGAGGCCGGCAGGATCAATCAGCCCCAGCATTTT. Its translation: CASSQEAGRINQPQHF.

Here the CDR3 DNA reads TGTGCCAGCAGTAAGACAGGGGTGGTCTACGAGCAGTACTTC. Residues: CASSKTGVVYEQYF. The chain links TRBV28 to TRBJ2-7; 8 nucleotides agree with TRBD1. The CDR3 consists of 14 residues. The germline CDR1 and CDR2 sequences are MDHEN and SYDVKM. V was pared by 5 bases and J by 3 bases, with 6 bases of the junction left unmatched.

V gene TRBV10-1 combines with J gene TRBJ2-2; D uncertain. CDR1 and CDR2 (germline): WNHNN, SYGVQD (reference sequence). V lost 4 bases and J 1 base, leaving 7 bases between the germline ends. This CDR3 has 14 residues. The CDR3 region is CASSGRVNTGELFF. The CDR3 DNA sequence: TGCGCCAGCAGTGGAAGGGTGAACACCGGGGAGCTGTTTTTT.

J is TRBJ2-7 and V is TRBV28, with 9 bases fitting TRBD1. The V gene end was trimmed by 8 bases and the J gene end by 2 bases; junction bases not matched to a gene: 4. The germline gives CDR1 MDHEN, CDR2 SYDVKM. CDR3 length: 13 residues. CDR3 residues: CASDRQGAYEQYF. CDR3 DNA sequence: TGTGCCAGCGATAGACAGGGGGCCTACGAGCAGTACTTC.

CDR3 in DNA: TGTGCCAGCTCTCCTTCGGGGGCAGGGGGCCGGTACGAGCAGTACTTC. Translating gives CASSPSGAGGRYEQYF. This chain joins TRBV19 and TRBJ2-7; 8 nucleotides align to TRBD1. The CDR3 loop spans 16 amino acids. With V trimmed by 9 bases and J by 4 bases, 17 bases remained unmatched. Looked up from germline, CDR1 is LNHDA and CDR2 is SQIVND (reference sequence).

The J gene is TRBJ2-5, the V gene TRBV30; possible D gene TRBD2, 5 bases. This CDR3 comprises 12 residues. V shed 2 bases and J shed 4 bases, with 8 bases lying between them. Germline CDR1 is GTSNPN and CDR2 is SVGIG (reference sequence). The CDR3 coding sequence is TGTGCCTGGAGTATACTAGTAGAGACCCAGTACTTC. Translating gives CAWSILVETQYF.

This clone showed up just a few times. The rearrangement joins TRBV5-3 to TRBJ1-4; 11 bases line up with TRBD1. TRBV5-3 has ORF status, its function being uncertain. The CDR3 spans 17 residues. V lost 4 bases and J lost 7; bases outside the gene matches: 12. CDR3 amino acids: CARSQPGQGVKLEKLFF. In DNA form, the CDR3 reads TGTGCCAGAAGCCAACCGGGACAGGGGGTGAAGCTTGAAAAACTGTTTTTT.

V gene TRBV10-3 combines with J gene TRBJ1-5; D might be TRBD1 (6 bases). The CDR3 has 14 residues. Germline CDR1 and CDR2: ENHRY and SYGVKD. V gave up 6 bases and J gave up 2 bases, with 11 bases separating them. Written as DNA, the CDR3 is TGTGCCATCAGGAAACAGGGTGGCAATCAGCCCCAGCATTTT. Protein sequence: CAIRKQGGNQPQHF.

This clone appeared a single time. The rearrangement links TRBV15 to TRBJ2-3; 9 nucleotides agree with TRBD1. Germline CDR1 LNHNV, CDR2 YYDKDF (reference sequence). With 5 bases clipped from V and 4 bases from J, the junction kept 16 bases outside the gene matches. The CDR3 covers 18 residues. CDR3 sequence reads: CATSVLVGTGFLSDTQYF. CDR3 nucleotides: TGTGCCACCAGCGTTCTCGTCGGGACAGGGTTTTTATCAGATACGCAGTATTTT. The variable domain in full, completed from reference TRBV15 and TRBJ2-3, reads DAMVIQNPRYQVTQFGKPVTLSCSQTLNHNVMYWYQQKSSQAPKLLFHYYDKDFNNEADTPDNFQSRRPNTSFCFLDIRSPGLGDTAMYLCATSVLVGTGFLSDTQYFGPGTRLTVL.

This clone was seen only once. The rearrangement links TRBV6-1 to TRBJ2-7, with TRBD2 matching 11 bases. The CDR3 sequence is 13 residues long. The germline V gene encodes CDR1 MNHNS and CDR2 SASEGT. V gave up 6 bases and J gave up 6 bases; unmatched junction bases: 4. The CDR3 protein is CASRITSGSEQYF. The DNA of the CDR3 is TGTGCCAGCAGGATTACTAGCGGGAGCGAGCAGTACTTC.

The V call is TRBV27, the J call TRBJ1-3, with D tentatively TRBD1 (6 bases). CDR1 is MNHEY and CDR2 is SMNVEV in the germline V gene (reference sequence). Trimming took 6 bases from V and 4 from J, leaving 19 bases between them. This CDR3 has 16 amino acids. The CDR3 reads CASRLTGLPLGNTIYF. DNA for the CDR3: TGTGCCAGCAGACTAACAGGGCTTCCACTCGGAAACACCATATATTTT.

The gene calls are TRBV5-1 and TRBJ2-1; D perhaps matches TRBD1 (5 bases). CDR1 is SGHRS, CDR2 YFSETQ, per germline. V was pared by 2 bases and J by 9 bases, with 9 bases between. This CDR3 comprises 12 residues. CDR3 bases: TGCGCCAGCAGCTTACAGGAGAGTGAGCAGTTCTTC. The encoded protein is CASSLQESEQFF.

The chain combines TRBV6-4 with TRBJ2-1; 13 bases match TRBD2. The CDR3 consists of 15 residues. Germline lookup yields CDR1 MRHNA and CDR2 SNTAGT. The V and J ends lost 6 bases and 8 bases, in that order; junction bases with no gene match: 7. The CDR3 sequence: CASSRTSGSGDEQFF. The CDR3 DNA reads TGTGCCAGCAGCCGGACTAGCGGGAGTGGGGATGAGCAGTTCTTC.

This chain joins TRBV6-5 and TRBJ1-2; unclear D gene. Trimming cost V 2 bases and J 1 base, with 8 bases left between them. This CDR3 region has 14 residues. The germline V gene encodes CDR1 MNHEY and CDR2 SVGAGI. Here the CDR3 reads CASSYGLFNYGYTF. CDR3 sequence (DNA): TGTGCCAGCAGTTACGGCCTTTTTAACTATGGCTACACCTTC.

This clone was detected once. In DNA, the CDR3 is TGTGCCGTGGGGACGGAGTTAAACACTGAAGCTTTCTTT. Residues: CAVGTELNTEAFF. The gene calls are TRBV25-1 and TRBJ1-1; tentative D call: TRBD1 (5 bases). Trimming took off 11 bases at V and 2 bases at J, with 15 bases between the two ends. CDR3 length: 13 amino acids. The germline V gene has CDR1 MGHDK and CDR2 SYGVNS.

This clone was picked up a small number of times. V usage is TRBV14 and J usage is TRBJ2-7; 7 nucleotides line up with TRBD2. The CDR3 extends over 15 amino acids. The V gene's germline CDR1 is SGHDN and CDR2 FVKESK. J lost 2 bases, V lost 1 base, and 5 bases had no gene match. CDR3 sequence (DNA): TGTGCCAGCAGCCAAGGGGGGGGAGTCCCCTACGAGCAGTACTTC. Residues: CASSQGGGVPYEQYF.

This clone was detected a few times. The chain combines TRBV2 with TRBJ1-2; the match to TRBD1 covers 7 bases. The CDR3 is 16 residues long. The V gene's germline CDR1 is SNHLY and CDR2 FYNNEI. The V gene end was trimmed by 6 bases and the J gene end by 2 bases; junction bases not matched to a gene: 12. Here the CDR3 DNA reads TGTGCCAGCAGCGCCCGGGGCAGGGGGTTCAACTATGGCTACACCTTC. Its translation: CASSARGRGFNYGYTF.

This clone came up once. V and J are TRBV28 and TRBJ1-1; D gene ambiguous. V was clipped by 2 bases and J by 1 base, with 8 bases between them. Germline CDR1 and CDR2: MDHEN and SYDVKM. The CDR3 is made up of 14 amino acids. The CDR3 DNA follows: TGTGCCAGCAGTTTACCGACACAGAACACTGAAGCTTTCTTT. The encoded protein is CASSLPTQNTEAFF.

This sequence joins TRBV6-1 and TRBJ1-1, with D possibly being TRBD1 (5 bases). CDR1 is MNHNS, CDR2 SASEGT, per germline. V was trimmed by 3 bases and J by 4 bases, leaving 12 bases between them. The length of the CDR3 is 14 residues. The CDR3 sequence is CASSEGHFFTEAFF. The CDR3 coding sequence is TGTGCCAGCAGTGAGGGGCACTTCTTCACTGAAGCTTTCTTT.

This chain uses TRBV5-4 with TRBJ2-3; tentative D call: TRBD1 (6 bases). V was cut by 4 bases and J by 5 bases, with 11 bases left in between. The CDR3 has 13 residues. Germline CDR1 SGHNT, CDR2 YYREEE (reference sequence). DNA of the CDR3: TGTGCCAGCAGCCCTGGACAGTTAGATACGCAGTATTTT. Translated, it gives CASSPGQLDTQYF.

The chain is built from TRBV7-6 and TRBJ2-1; 8 nucleotides line up with TRBD2. The CDR3 covers 15 residues. Trimming removed 5 bases from V and 0 bases from J; junction bases left unmatched: 3. Germline CDR1 SGHVS, CDR2 FNYEAQ. The CDR3, as DNA: TGTGCCAGCAGCCGCAGCGGGAGCTCCTACAATGAGCAGTTCTTC. It encodes CASSRSGSSYNEQFF.

V gene TRBV5-4 combines with J gene TRBJ1-2; D is undetermined. V was pared by 2 bases and J by 2 bases, with 7 bases between. Germline V gives CDR1 SGHNT, CDR2 YYREEE (reference sequence). This CDR3 region has 13 residues. The CDR3 sequence: CASSFADNYGYTF. Here the CDR3 DNA reads TGTGCCAGCAGCTTCGCCGACAACTATGGCTACACCTTC.

This chain joins TRBV28 and TRBJ1-5, with 10 bases that match TRBD1. CDR3 size: 15 residues. J lost 6 bases, V lost 5 bases, and 7 bases had no gene match. CDR1 is MDHEN, CDR2 SYDVKM, per germline. The CDR3 sequence is CASSPGTGVSQPQHF. The CDR3 coding sequence is TGTGCCAGCAGTCCCGGGACAGGGGTAAGTCAGCCCCAGCATTTT. Variable domain in full (rest from reference TRBV28 and TRBJ1-5): DVKVTQSSRYLVKRTGEKVFLECVQDMDHENMFWYRQDPGLGLRLIYFSYDVKMKEKGDIPEGYSVSREKKERFSLILESASTNQTSMYLCASSPGTGVSQPQHFGDGTRLSIL.

This chain joins TRBV6-1 and TRBJ2-2; weak D call: TRBD1 (5 bases). This CDR3 has 12 residues. V lost 2 bases and J lost 9, with 7 bases in between. Germline CDR1 reads MNHNS; CDR2 reads SASEGT. DNA of the CDR3: TGTGCCAGCAGTGAATCAGGGCGGGAGCTGTTTTTT. Translation gives CASSESGRELFF.